The 19 T cell receptor beta chains presented below share a single source sample, sequenced in a study of shared clonotypes between healthy human individuals (dated by TCRdb to the early 2020s). To prepare the library, the immunoSEQ multiplex PCR assay was applied. TCRdb mirrors the immuneACCESS table, restricted to in-frame sequences. Some clones are absent from its copies; in checked studies, under half trace to an unresolved V gene, and the reason for the others is unknown. The sample profile shows 1.4 million to 1.5 million clones; around 97% of them were found once. The top ten clones comprise 1% to 1.5% of the sample. Sequenced: naive CD4+ T cells sorted from blood. This specimen's cell subset or site label, interpreted: CD45RA+ positively selected. These receptors all stem from a man in his thirties or forties in good health.

On this clone itself: The junction shows a germline mismatch at one end, possibly a read error. The chain employs TRBV18 and TRBJ1-1; 9 nucleotides line up with TRBD1. The CDR3 spans 13 residues. Per germline, CDR1 KGHSH and CDR2 LQKENI. CDR3 bases: TGTGCCAGCTCACCAGGGACAGGGATGTCGGAGGGATTT. Its protein is CASSPGTGMSEGF.

The chain recombines TRBV29-1 with TRBJ1-1; D is uncertain. V was trimmed by 5 bases and J by 1 base, leaving 11 bases between them. Germline V gene sequence: CDR1 SQVTM, CDR2 ANQGSEA. CDR3 length equals 13 residues. CDR3 in amino acids: CSVRKSGNTEAFF. CDR3 nucleotides: TGCAGCGTTCGTAAGTCCGGGAACACTGAAGCTTTCTTT.

The CDR3, as DNA: TGTGCCAGCAGTTTAGAGAGAGAAAAGGGGCCAGATACGCAGTATTTT. Translated, it gives CASSLEREKGPDTQYF. J is TRBJ2-3 and V is TRBV28, with D perhaps TRBD1 (5 bases). Trimming cost V 2 bases and J 4 bases, with 16 bases left between them. Germline V gene lookup returns CDR1 MDHEN and CDR2 SYDVKM. The CDR3 covers 16 residues.

This clone is a singleton in its sample. This sequence joins TRBV5-4 and TRBJ1-2; D unresolved. Germline loops: CDR1 SGHNT, CDR2 YYREEE (reference sequence). CDR3 size: 14 residues. V was cut by 2 bases and J by 4 bases, with 12 bases left in between. The CDR3 is CASSLKGLGYGYTF. Written as DNA, the CDR3 is TGTGCCAGCAGCTTAAAAGGATTGGGCTATGGCTACACCTTC.

The chain has TRBV4-1 and TRBJ2-7; D may be TRBD1 (5 bases). Germline loops: CDR1 MGHRA, CDR2 YSYEKL. Trimming cost V 4 bases and J 1 base, with 11 bases left between them. The CDR3 runs to 14 residues. As DNA, the CDR3 is TGCGCCAGCAGCCCCGACAGCCCGTCCTACGAGCAGTACTTC. The encoded protein is CASSPDSPSYEQYF.

The rearrangement links TRBV19 to TRBJ1-4; 8 bases agree with TRBD1. This CDR3 spans 13 amino acids. Per germline, CDR1 LNHDA and CDR2 SQIVND (reference sequence). Losses at the gene ends were 6 bases for V and 8 bases for J; bases not matched to a gene: 5. The CDR3 protein is CASRGQGAEKLFF. The CDR3 DNA reads TGTGCCAGTAGAGGACAGGGAGCGGAAAAACTGTTTTTT. The full variable domain, completed using reference TRBV19 and TRBJ1-4, is DGGITQSPKYLFRKEGQNVTLSCEQNLNHDAMYWYRQDPGQGLRLIYYSQIVNDFQKGDIAEGYSVSREKKESFPLTVTSAQKNPTAFYLCASRGQGAEKLFFGSGTQLSVL.

The gene calls are TRBV4-1 and TRBJ1-1; D might be TRBD1 (5 bases). V was cut by 1 base and J by 6 bases, with 12 bases left in between. Germline-derived CDR1 and CDR2 are MGHRA and YSYEKL. CDR3 length: 14 amino acids. DNA for the CDR3: TGCGCCAGCAGCCAAGTCTGGGGGAGGCCTGAAGCTTTCTTT. This sequence encodes CASSQVWGRPEAFF.

This chain links TRBV11-3 with TRBJ2-5; D not resolved. Deletions cut 1 base from V and 7 bases from J, with 10 bases between. Per germline, CDR1 SGHNT and CDR2 YENEEA. The CDR3 contains 13 residues. The CDR3, as DNA: TGTGCCAGCAGCTTAGCCCCTGGTGGGACCCAGTACTTC. Translation gives CASSLAPGGTQYF. Full variable domain (remainder filled in from reference TRBV11-3 and TRBJ2-5): EAGVVQSPRYKIIEKKQPVAFWCNPISGHNTLYWYLQNLGQGPELLIRYENEEAVDDSQLPKDRFSAERLKGVDSTLKIQPAELGDSAVYLCASSLAPGGTQYFGPGTRLLVL.

The chain employs TRBV5-4 and TRBJ2-5; perhaps TRBD2 as D (6 bases). CDR3 length: 14 amino acids. In germline, CDR1 is SGHNT, CDR2 YYREEE (reference sequence). V dropped 0 bases and J dropped 3 bases, with 9 bases sitting between them. This CDR3 reads CASSLGGGKETQYF. DNA for the CDR3: TGTGCCAGCAGCTTGGGCGGAGGGAAAGAGACCCAGTACTTC.

The gene calls are TRBV9 and TRBJ2-1; either TRBD1 or TRBD2 may supply D (5 bases each). CDR3 length equals 15 residues. Deletions cut 0 bases from V and 4 bases from J, with 11 bases between. Germline CDR1 and CDR2: SGDLS and YYNGEE. CDR3 DNA: TGTGCCAGCAGCGTAGATGGGGACCCATACAATGAGCAGTTCTTC. Its translation is CASSVDGDPYNEQFF.

The V gene is TRBV5-4, the J gene TRBJ2-3; 8 bases align to TRBD2. Germline V gene lookup returns CDR1 SGHNT and CDR2 YYREEE (reference sequence). With V trimmed by 4 bases and J by 0 bases, 7 bases remained unmatched. The CDR3 has 16 amino acids. The CDR3 loop is CASSLRLAPSTDTQYF. The CDR3 DNA follows: TGTGCCAGCAGCCTAAGACTAGCGCCGAGCACAGATACGCAGTATTTT.

This chain connects TRBV4-3 to TRBJ2-3; D perhaps matches TRBD2 (6 bases). CDR3 size: 14 residues. Germline V lookup: CDR1 LGHNA, CDR2 YSLEER. V was cut by 4 bases and J by 5 bases, with 13 bases left in between. The chain's CDR3 is CASSRGSGKDTQYF. CDR3 DNA: TGCGCCAGCAGCCGGGGTAGCGGAAAAGATACGCAGTATTTT.

The V and J genes are TRBV4-3 and TRBJ2-2, with TRBD2 as a possible D gene (6 bases). Germline V CDR1 and CDR2: LGHNA, YSLEER. V was trimmed by 4 bases and J by 6 bases, leaving 18 bases between them. This CDR3 is built from 16 residues. DNA of the CDR3: TGCGCCAGCAGCCGACAAGTGGAGGGCCTCGCCGGGGAGCTGTTTTTT. Translated, it gives CASSRQVEGLAGELFF.

The J gene is TRBJ2-1, the V gene TRBV2; either TRBD1 or TRBD2 may fit D (6 bases each). CDR3 length: 12 amino acids. V dropped 4 bases and J dropped 8 bases, with 9 bases sitting between them. The germline V gene has CDR1 SNHLY and CDR2 FYNNEI. The CDR3 here is CASSARGDEQFF. DNA of the CDR3: TGTGCCAGCAGTGCGAGGGGGGATGAGCAGTTCTTC.

In its sample, this clone was seen a few times. This rearrangement joins TRBV29-1 to TRBJ1-2; no reliable D call. The CDR3 covers 12 residues. Between the trimmed V and J ends, which lost 3 bases and 8 bases, there was a span of 13 bases. CDR1 and CDR2 (germline): SQVTM, ANQGSEA. The CDR3 sequence is CSVELAAEGYTF. Written as DNA, the CDR3 is TGCAGCGTTGAGCTGGCAGCGGAGGGCTACACCTTC.

This rearrangement joins TRBV30 to TRBJ2-7, with D possibly matching TRBD2 (5 bases). Trimming took 2 bases from V and 0 from J, leaving 17 bases between them. CDR1 is GTSNPN, CDR2 SVGIG, per germline (reference sequence). The CDR3 is 16 residues long. CDR3 region: CAWSRAAAFSSYEQYF. The CDR3 bases are TGTGCCTGGAGTAGAGCGGCTGCTTTCAGCTCCTACGAGCAGTACTTC. Variable domain in full (rest from reference TRBV30 and TRBJ2-7): SQTIHQWPATLVQPVGSPLSLECTVEGTSNPNLYWYRQAAGRGLQLLFYSVGIGQISSEVPQNLSASRPQDRQFILSSKKLLLSDSGFYLCAWSRAAAFSSYEQYFGPGTRLTVT.

As for this clone: The sample has other DNA sequences that encode this CDR3 too. The CDR3 spells CSARGGNEQFF. CDR3 coding DNA: TGCAGTGCTAGAGGGGGGAATGAGCAGTTCTTC. This chain links TRBV20-1 with TRBJ2-1, with D tentatively TRBD1 or TRBD2 (5 bases each). Trimming took 1 base from V and 7 from J, leaving 5 bases between them. The CDR3 extends over 11 amino acids. The germline V gene encodes CDR1 DFQATT and CDR2 SNEGSKA (reference sequence).

About this clone: Within the sample, other DNA sequences also encode this same CDR3. J is TRBJ2-5 and V is TRBV2; tentatively, D is TRBD1 (6 bases). From germline, CDR1 is SNHLY and CDR2 FYNNEI. The CDR3 has 12 amino acids. The V gene lost 3 bases and the J gene lost 5 bases, with 7 bases spanning the gap. CDR3: CASSDRGETQYF. CDR3 bases: TGTGCCAGCAGTGATAGGGGGGAGACCCAGTACTTC.

The CDR3 here is CASGSVTGHPYNEQFF. The CDR3 coding sequence is TGTGCTAGTGGGTCGGTCACAGGGCACCCATACAATGAGCAGTTCTTC. The V call is TRBV12-5, the J call TRBJ2-1, with TRBD1 as a possible D gene (6 bases). V lost 6 bases, J lost 4 bases, and 19 bases lay in between. Germline V lookup: CDR1 LGHNT, CDR2 FRNRAP. The CDR3 length is 16 residues.